This T cell receptor (beta chain) was identified during a study of T cell responses to AZD1222 COVID-19 vaccine. The CDR3 runs to 17 residues. Germline V gene data show CDR1 as MNHEY and CDR2 as SMNVEV (reference sequence). V was cut by 4 bases and J by 1 base, with 19 bases left in between. Some clones are missing from TCRdb's copy, which holds only in-frame ones; the method was immunoSEQ multiplex PCR. The sample contains some 140,000 clones, 90% to 95% of which appear only once. Points on this clone: The antigen is undetermined.

Study-wide results and caveats: Seropositive status at baseline applied to only 6 or 7 AZD1222 recipients. Repertoires were sampled only after the peak T cell response. White British people made up most donors, females outnumbered males, and clonal diversity was possibly underestimated. Spike-specific TCR breadth and depth rose after two AZD1222 doses.

The chain links TRBV27 to TRBJ1-1, with D possibly being TRBD1 (6 bases). This TCR derives from an adult who received the AZD1222 COVID-19 vaccine. The sample consisted of peripheral blood, taken 28 days after the second AZD1222 dose. CDR3 nucleotides: TGTGCCAGCAGTTCCAGGAAGCACAGGGCCTCGAACACTGAAGCTTTCTTT. Protein product: CASSSRKHRASNTEAFF.